This entry features one T cell receptor beta chain sequence. No cognate antigen has been identified for it. Compared with germline, one end of the junction differs, possibly owing to a read error. The entry originates in a study of tumor-infiltrating lymphocytes in primary liver carcinoma (dated by TCRdb to between 2016 and 2019). Background for the entire study: Hepatocellular carcinoma (four) or combined HCC and intrahepatic cholangiocarcinoma (one) was present in the five patients, who were three men and two women aged 30 to 69 years. The tumors of the five patients were staged as T1-T3 N0M0, with maximum diameters ranging from roughly 4.2 to 10 cm. Each sample produced roughly 3.65 to 7.5 million productive TCRbeta reads, and read depth showed no significant difference between tissue types. The study combined TCRbeta repertoire sequencing, expression microarrays and whole-exome sequencing across five regions of each liver tumor, with adjacent normal tissue and blood. A total of 35 or so specimens from 5 patients, comprising some 25 tumor regions, 5 adjacent noncancerous liver tissues and 5 peripheral blood samples, were covered by TCRbeta repertoire sequencing. The 25 tumor region samples were profiled with Agilent mRNA microarrays so that TCRbeta repertoire diversity could be related to the local molecular phenotype. Repertoires from technical replicates were highly reproducible, with mean shared-clone rates approximately 0.9 and correlation coefficients above 0.95. Overall study outcomes, separate from this receptor: The study included only five patients, and the authors note findings should be validated in a larger study. Compared with blood, tumors had a significantly larger share of the repertoire taken up by the top 250 clones (p = 0.039). Because sequencing covered only the TCR beta chain and unpaired alpha chains were not captured, true repertoire diversity is likely underestimated. Consistent with antigen-driven expansion, pairs of tumor regions showed higher repertoire overlap (mean roughly 36%) than either tumor-adjacent pairs (about 17%) or tumor-blood pairs (around 14%). Just about 7.5-24% of top clones turned up in all five regions of a tumor, which suggests spatial heterogeneity among tumor-infiltrating T cells. Comparison of CD4+ and CD8+ T cell repertoires was precluded by the use of bulk unsorted samples.

Sequences MNHEY (CDR1) and SVGAGI (CDR2) are obtained from the germline V gene. The CDR3 starts with the cysteine, ends with the phenylalanine, and has 17 residues. The CDR3 DNA has 51 bases and is translated from base 1. Starting from approximately 0.5 ug total RNA, TCRbeta-specific cDNA was produced by reverse transcription with a constant-region primer and ProtoScript II reverse transcriptase. The TCRbeta libraries were prepared through three rounds of nested multiplex PCR following a slightly modified ARM-PCR procedure. The first two PCR rounds used multiplex TRBV1-TRBV30 forward primers with a Cbeta reverse primer, each for about 10 cycles. Sample barcodes and Illumina adapters were attached in a final 25-cycle PCR using Deep VentR polymerase. Before sequencing, amplicons of 200-500 bp were gel-purified using a QIAquick gel extraction kit. TCRbeta amplicons were sequenced on an Illumina HiSeq 2500 with 250-bp paired-end reads. As for the authors' bioinformatics: Reads were quality-trimmed with Trimmomatic v0.33, and paired reads were merged with FLASH v1.2.11 to recover full CDR3 sequences. MiGEC v1.2.1b assigned V, D and J germline segments to the rearranged TCRbeta sequences. VDJtools v1.0.0 computed clonotype statistics and Shannon-Wiener diversity indices. To reduce sampling bias, subsequent analyses other than the diversity analysis used only the 250 most abundant clonotypes in each sample. The public reads were reanalyzed by TCRdb: fastp trimming at Q25, MiXCR alignment, in-frame beta chains only. Each record represents a unique CDR3 protein, reported with the most common genes and DNA among its rows. Here the V and J calls rest on TCRdb's processing, not on the authors' analysis. For this sample the table gives 100,000 or so distinct CDR3 sequences, of which approximately 82% were detected only once. Approximately 21% of the sample belongs to the ten largest clones.

Total RNA and DNA were co-extracted from roughly 20-30 mg of bulk tissue with the AllPrep DNA/RNA mini kit, without cell sorting. Surgical resection was performed in China between November 2015 and early 2016 on about 5 patients with histopathologically diagnosed primary liver carcinoma. Chronic HBV infection was present in the patients, and the patients were treatment-naive at sampling. Five spatially separated regions were sampled per tumor: superior, inferior, left-lateral and right-lateral poles, plus the tumor centre. Histological examination found more than 90% viable tumor cells in every tumor sample. Pieces of fresh tumor and adjacent tissue were cut in half, with one half kept in RNAlater at -80 degrees C and the other half sent for histology.

The V gene is TRBV6-5 and the J gene is TRBJ2-6; the D gene is not confidently resolved. Sequencing was done on a sample of liver tumor tissue from sampling region 3. In light of the paper, this sample's cell subset or site label describes: tumor region T3, left-lateral pole. The receptor was isolated from a man aged 35-49 years with primary liver carcinoma and hepatitis B virus infection. Read as DNA, the sequence is TGTGTCAGCTGTTTGGGTTCTGGATCCTCTGGGGCCAACGTCCTGACTTTC. Its coded protein is CVSCLGSGSSGANVLTF.